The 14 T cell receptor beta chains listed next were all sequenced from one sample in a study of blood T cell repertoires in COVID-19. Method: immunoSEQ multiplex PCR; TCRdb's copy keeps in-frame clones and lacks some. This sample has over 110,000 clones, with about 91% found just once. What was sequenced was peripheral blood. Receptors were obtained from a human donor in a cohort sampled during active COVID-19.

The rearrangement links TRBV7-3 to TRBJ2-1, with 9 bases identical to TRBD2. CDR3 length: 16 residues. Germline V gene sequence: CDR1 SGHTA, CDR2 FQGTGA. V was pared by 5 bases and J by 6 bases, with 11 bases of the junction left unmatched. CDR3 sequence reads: CASSQHRGGAFNEQFF. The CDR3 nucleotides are TGTGCCAGCAGCCAACATCGCGGGGGGGCCTTCAATGAGCAGTTCTTC.

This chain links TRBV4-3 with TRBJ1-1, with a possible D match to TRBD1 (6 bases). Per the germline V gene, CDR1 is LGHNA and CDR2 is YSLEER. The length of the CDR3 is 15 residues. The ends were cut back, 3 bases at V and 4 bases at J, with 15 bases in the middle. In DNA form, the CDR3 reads TGCGCCAGCAGCCAGGGAGACAGGCTTTTCACTGAAGCTTTCTTT. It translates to CASSQGDRLFTEAFF.

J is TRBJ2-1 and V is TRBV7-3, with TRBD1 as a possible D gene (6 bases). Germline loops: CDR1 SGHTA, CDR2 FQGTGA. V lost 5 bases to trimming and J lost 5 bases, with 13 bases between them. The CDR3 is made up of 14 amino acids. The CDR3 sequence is CASSPQGFNNEQFF. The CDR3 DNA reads TGTGCCAGCAGCCCTCAGGGGTTCAACAATGAGCAGTTCTTC.

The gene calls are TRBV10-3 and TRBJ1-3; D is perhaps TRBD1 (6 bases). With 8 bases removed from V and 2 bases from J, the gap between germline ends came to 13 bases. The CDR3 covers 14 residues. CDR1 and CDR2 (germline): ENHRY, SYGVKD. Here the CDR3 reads CAILAGATGNTIYF. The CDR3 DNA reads TGTGCCATCCTCGCAGGGGCTACTGGAAACACCATATATTTT.

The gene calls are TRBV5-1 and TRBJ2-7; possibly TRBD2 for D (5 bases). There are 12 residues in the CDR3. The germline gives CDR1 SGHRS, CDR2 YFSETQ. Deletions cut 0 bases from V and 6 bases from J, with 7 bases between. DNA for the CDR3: TGCGCCAGCAGCTTGGGAGGGTTCGAGCAGTACTTC. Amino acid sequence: CASSLGGFEQYF.

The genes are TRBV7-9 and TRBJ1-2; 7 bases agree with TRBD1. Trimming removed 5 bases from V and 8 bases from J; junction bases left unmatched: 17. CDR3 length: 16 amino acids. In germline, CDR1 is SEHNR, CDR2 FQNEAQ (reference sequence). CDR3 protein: CASSLYSPTGPVGYTF. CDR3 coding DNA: TGTGCCAGCAGCCTCTACTCTCCGACAGGGCCGGTCGGCTACACCTTC.

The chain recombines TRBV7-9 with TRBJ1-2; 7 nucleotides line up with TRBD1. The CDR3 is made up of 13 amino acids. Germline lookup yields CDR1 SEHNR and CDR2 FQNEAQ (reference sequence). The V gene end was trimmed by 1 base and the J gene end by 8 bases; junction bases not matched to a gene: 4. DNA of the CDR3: TGTGCCAGCAGCTTAGAGGGACAGTTGGGCTACACCTTC. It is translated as CASSLEGQLGYTF.

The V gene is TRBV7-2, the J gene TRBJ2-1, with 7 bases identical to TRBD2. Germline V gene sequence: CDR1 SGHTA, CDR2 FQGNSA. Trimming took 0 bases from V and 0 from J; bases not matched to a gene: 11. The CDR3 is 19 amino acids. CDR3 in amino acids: CASSLASWLRGSSYNEQFF. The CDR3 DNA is TGTGCCAGCAGCTTAGCGAGTTGGTTGCGGGGGAGCTCCTACAATGAGCAGTTCTTC. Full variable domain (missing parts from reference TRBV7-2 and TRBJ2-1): GAGVSQSPSNKVTEKGKDVELRCDPISGHTALYWYRQSLGQGLEFLIYFQGNSAPDKSGLPSDRFSAERTGGSVSTLTIQRTQQEDSAVYLCASSLASWLRGSSYNEQFFGPGTRLTVL.

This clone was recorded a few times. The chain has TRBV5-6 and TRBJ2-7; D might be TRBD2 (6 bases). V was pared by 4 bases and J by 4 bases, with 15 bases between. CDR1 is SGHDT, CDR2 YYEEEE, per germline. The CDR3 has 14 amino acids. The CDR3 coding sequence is TGTGCCAGCAGCCCCGGAGGGCGTTTTTACGAGCAGTACTTC. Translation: CASSPGGRFYEQYF.

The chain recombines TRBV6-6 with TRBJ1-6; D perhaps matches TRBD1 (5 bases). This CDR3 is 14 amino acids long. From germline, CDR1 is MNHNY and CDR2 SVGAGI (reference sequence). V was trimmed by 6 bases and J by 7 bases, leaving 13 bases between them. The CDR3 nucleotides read TGTGCCAGCAGGAGCGGGGGAAGCAATTCACCCCTCCACTTT. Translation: CASRSGGSNSPLHF.

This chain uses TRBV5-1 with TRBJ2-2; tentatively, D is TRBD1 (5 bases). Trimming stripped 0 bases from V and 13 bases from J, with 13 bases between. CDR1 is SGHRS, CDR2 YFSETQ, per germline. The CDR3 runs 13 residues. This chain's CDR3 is CASSLVSGKVLFF. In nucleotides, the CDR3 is TGCGCCAGCAGCTTGGTTTCAGGGAAGGTGCTGTTTTTT. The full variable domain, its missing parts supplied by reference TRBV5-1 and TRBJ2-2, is KAGVTQTPRYLIKTRGQQVTLSCSPISGHRSVSWYQQTPGQGLQFLFEYFSETQRNKGNFPGRFSGRQFSNSRSEMNVSTLELGDSALYLCASSLVSGKVLFFGEGSRLTVL.

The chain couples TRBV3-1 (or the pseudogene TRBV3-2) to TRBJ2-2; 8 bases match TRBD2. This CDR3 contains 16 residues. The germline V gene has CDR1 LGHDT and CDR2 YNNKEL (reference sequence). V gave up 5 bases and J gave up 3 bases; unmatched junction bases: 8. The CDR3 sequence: CASSTLAGGDTGELFF. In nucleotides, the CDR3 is TGTGCCAGCAGCACCCTAGCGGGTGGGGACACCGGGGAGCTGTTTTTT.

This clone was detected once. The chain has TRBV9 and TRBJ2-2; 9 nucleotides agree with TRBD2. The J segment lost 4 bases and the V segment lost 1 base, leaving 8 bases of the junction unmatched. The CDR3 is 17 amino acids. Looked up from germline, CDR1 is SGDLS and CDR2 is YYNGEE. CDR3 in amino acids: CASSVSSGVRGTGELFF. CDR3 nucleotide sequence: TGTGCCAGCAGCGTATCTAGCGGGGTCCGAGGCACCGGGGAGCTGTTTTTT.

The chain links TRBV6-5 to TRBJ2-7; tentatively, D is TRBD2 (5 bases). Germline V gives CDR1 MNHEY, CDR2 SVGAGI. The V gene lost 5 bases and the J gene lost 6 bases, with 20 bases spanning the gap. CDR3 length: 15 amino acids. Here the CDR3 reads CASSPRQARVGEQYF. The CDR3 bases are TGTGCCAGCAGTCCCCGTCAAGCGCGGGTCGGCGAGCAGTACTTC.